Listed here are 22 T cell receptor beta chains from one sample, sequenced in a study of blood T cell repertoires in COVID-19. Using immunoSEQ multiplex PCR, the repertoire was profiled, and TCRdb retains in-frame clones only, with some absent. Of under 150,000 clones in the sample, approximately 80% were seen once. Sequenced input: peripheral blood. The source is a human donor in a cohort sampled during active COVID-19.

The V and J genes are TRBV28 and TRBJ1-5; D gene uncertain. V was clipped by 5 bases and J by 0 bases, with 17 bases between them. The germline V gene has CDR1 MDHEN and CDR2 SYDVKM. The CDR3 extends over 17 amino acids. The CDR3 spells CASSPEGRGYSNQPQHF. The CDR3 DNA reads TGTGCCAGCAGTCCGGAGGGCCGAGGGTATAGCAATCAGCCCCAGCATTTT.

The chain combines TRBV19 with TRBJ1-4; 7 bases are shared with TRBD1. The junction had 8 bases not matched to a gene; V was cut back by 3 bases and J by 7 bases. CDR3 length: 15 amino acids. Germline V CDR1 and CDR2: LNHDA, SQIVND (reference sequence). This CDR3 is CASSISGRGSEKLFF. Here the CDR3 DNA reads TGTGCCAGTAGTATTTCGGGCAGGGGGAGTGAAAAACTGTTTTTT.

This rearrangement joins TRBV18 to TRBJ2-2; 8 nucleotides line up with TRBD2. With V trimmed by 3 bases and J by 2 bases, 5 bases remained unmatched. CDR1 KGHSH and CDR2 LQKENI come from the germline V gene. The CDR3 consists of 16 residues. The CDR3, as DNA: TGTGCCAGCTCACCTCGACGGGGGGGCAACACCGGGGAGCTGTTTTTT. Protein: CASSPRRGGNTGELFF.

The table lists this clone with a count of one. This rearrangement joins TRBV28 to TRBJ2-3; a weak D match, TRBD2 (6 bases). The CDR3 totals 13 residues. V lost 5 bases and J lost 0, with 6 bases in between. CDR1 is MDHEN, CDR2 SYDVKM, per germline. The CDR3, as DNA: TGTGCCAGCAGTGCGGGGAGCACAGATACGCAGTATTTT. Amino acid sequence: CASSAGSTDTQYF.

This clone was observed once. Other DNA variants within this sample encode the same CDR3. The gene calls are TRBV12-3 or TRBV12-4 and TRBJ1-2; weak D call: TRBD1 (5 bases). V shed 5 bases and J shed 2 bases, with 9 bases lying between them. This CDR3 region has 13 residues. The CDR3 nucleotides read TGTGCCAGCAGTCTGACAGCCAACTATGGCTACACCTTC. Protein sequence: CASSLTANYGYTF.

This rearrangement joins TRBV10-2 to TRBJ2-5; TRBD2 matches at 9 bases. In germline, CDR1 is WSHSY, CDR2 SAAADI. After removal of 6 bases from V and 2 bases from J, the junction contained 7 bases not matched to a gene. This CDR3 has 15 amino acids. The CDR3 sequence: CASRVGLAGQETQYF. The CDR3 nucleotides read TGCGCCAGCAGGGTAGGGCTAGCGGGGCAAGAGACCCAGTACTTC.

J is TRBJ2-5 and V is TRBV15; 12 nucleotides align to TRBD1. Per germline, CDR1 LNHNV and CDR2 YYDKDF (reference sequence). The CDR3 sequence is 16 residues long. The trim removed 1 base at V and 4 bases at J, leaving 4 bases unmatched. CDR3 sequence: CATSRGDRGRIETQYF. CDR3 DNA: TGTGCCACCAGCAGAGGGGACAGGGGGCGGATAGAGACCCAGTACTTC.

The chain couples TRBV20-1 to TRBJ1-2, with 11 bases aligning to TRBD1. The V segment lost 3 bases and the J segment 8 bases; nucleotides outside the gene matches: 8. The germline V gene encodes CDR1 DFQATT and CDR2 SNEGSKA (reference sequence). This CDR3 is 14 amino acids long. CDR3: CSASREGQGGGYTF. CDR3 DNA: TGCAGTGCTAGTCGCGAGGGACAGGGGGGCGGCTACACCTTC.

The chain is built from TRBV20-1 and TRBJ2-5; no clear D. In germline, CDR1 is DFQATT, CDR2 SNEGSKA (reference sequence). V lost 3 bases to trimming and J lost 3 bases, with 11 bases between them. The CDR3 has 13 amino acids. For the CDR3, the DNA is TGCAGTGCTAGTTACGGCCGGGAAGAGACCCAGTACTTC. Amino acids: CSASYGREETQYF.

In DNA, the CDR3 is TGTGCTAGTCTCCATCCGCAGACAGGGGGCCAGGGAAATGGAAACACCATATATTTT. Its translation is CASLHPQTGGQGNGNTIYF. This rearrangement joins TRBV12-5 to TRBJ1-3; TRBD1 matches 10 bases. This CDR3 has 19 residues. Germline CDR1 is LGHNT and CDR2 is FRNRAP. V gave up 8 bases and J gave up 3 bases; unmatched junction bases: 19.

This clone was seen once. The chain recombines TRBV25-1 with TRBJ2-1; 11 nucleotides align to TRBD1. The V gene's germline CDR1 is MGHDK and CDR2 SYGVNS. The CDR3 consists of 16 residues. Trimming at V came to 4 bases and at J to 2 bases, leaving 4 bases not matched to a gene. This CDR3 reads CASSAGQGAPYNEQFF. CDR3 coding DNA: TGTGCCAGCAGTGCCGGACAGGGGGCCCCCTACAATGAGCAGTTCTTC. Filled out from reference TRBV25-1 and TRBJ2-1, the complete variable domain reads EADIYQTPRYLVIGTGKKITLECSQTMGHDKMYWYQQDPGMELHLIHYSYGVNSTEKGDLSSESTVSRIRTEHFPLTLESARPSHTSQYLCASSAGQGAPYNEQFFGPGTRLTVL.

The rearrangement joins TRBV10-2 to TRBJ2-7; 7 bases are shared with TRBD1. Germline CDR1 and CDR2: WSHSY and SAAADI. This CDR3 has 13 residues. V lost 6 bases, J lost 2 bases, and 4 bases stayed unmatched. CDR3 coding DNA: TGCGCCAGCAGCGTCACAGGGGCCTACGAGCAGTACTTC. Amino acid sequence: CASSVTGAYEQYF.

The chain links TRBV6-5 to TRBJ2-5; 10 positions match TRBD2. The length of the CDR3 is 16 residues. Germline V gene lookup returns CDR1 MNHEY and CDR2 SVGAGI. V was pared by 0 bases and J by 1 base, with 2 bases of the junction left unmatched. This CDR3 reads CASSYSVAGGQETQYF. The CDR3 DNA sequence: TGTGCCAGCAGTTACTCGGTAGCGGGGGGCCAAGAGACCCAGTACTTC.

This chain joins TRBV16 and TRBJ1-5; possible D gene TRBD1, 5 bases. V dropped 4 bases and J dropped 6 bases, with 10 bases sitting between them. The CDR3 is 13 residues long. CDR1 and CDR2 from the germline V gene are KGHSY and FQNENV. Here the CDR3 DNA reads TGTGCCAGCAGCCTTCGCCAGGGTCAGCCCCAGCATTTT. Its translation: CASSLRQGQPQHF.

CDR3 protein: CASSLGWQGSRSGANVLTF. CDR3 nucleotide sequence: TGTGCCAGCAGCTTGGGTTGGCAGGGGAGCCGCTCTGGGGCCAACGTCCTGACTTTC. The J gene is TRBJ2-6, the V gene TRBV7-9; tentatively, D is TRBD1 (6 bases). Trimming removed 3 bases from V and 0 bases from J, with 18 bases in between. The germline V gene has CDR1 SEHNR and CDR2 FQNEAQ (reference sequence). This CDR3 is 19 amino acids long.

The chain uses TRBV19 and TRBJ1-2, with a weak D call TRBD1 (6 bases). Trimming took 6 bases from V and 7 from J, leaving 21 bases between them. CDR3 size: 15 residues. Germline-derived CDR1 and CDR2 are LNHDA and SQIVND (reference sequence). As DNA, the CDR3 is TGTGCCAGTAGGGGCCGGTCGGGGGGCGGCGGTGGCTACACCTTC. Translated: CASRGRSGGGGGYTF.

This chain joins TRBV19 and TRBJ1-2; 8 nucleotides agree with TRBD1. Looked up from germline, CDR1 is LNHDA and CDR2 is SQIVND (reference sequence). V was clipped by 4 bases and J by 2 bases; unmatched bases: 6. The CDR3 totals 15 residues. CDR3 amino acids: CASSKTGVLNYGYTF. The CDR3 region has the DNA TGTGCCAGTAGTAAGACAGGGGTGCTAAACTATGGCTACACCTTC.

The chain employs TRBV15 and TRBJ2-2; D is possibly TRBD1 (6 bases). Germline V gene lookup returns CDR1 LNHNV and CDR2 YYDKDF (reference sequence). Trimming removed 11 bases at V and 2 bases at J, with 12 bases between. The CDR3 length is 13 residues. CDR3 sequence reads: CAAGTPNTGELFF. Here the CDR3 DNA reads TGTGCCGCCGGGACACCAAACACCGGGGAGCTGTTTTTT.

The chain links TRBV6-5 to TRBJ1-1; 11 positions agree with TRBD1. The junction had 7 bases not matched to a gene; V was cut back by 6 bases and J by 10 bases. The CDR3 runs to 13 residues. Germline V gene sequence: CDR1 MNHEY, CDR2 SVGAGI. CDR3 DNA sequence: TGTGCCAGCAGGTTGGCTGGGACAGGGGGAGCTTTCTTT. It encodes CASRLAGTGGAFF.

V usage is TRBV18 and J usage is TRBJ1-4, with 8 bases fitting TRBD1. Germline CDR1 KGHSH, CDR2 LQKENI. The junction had 8 bases not matched to a gene; V was cut back by 3 bases and J by 11 bases. This CDR3 is built from 14 residues. Here the CDR3 reads CASSPETGVWKLFF. The CDR3 DNA sequence: TGTGCCAGCTCACCGGAGACAGGGGTGTGGAAACTGTTTTTT. The entire variable domain, with the rest obtained from reference TRBV18 and TRBJ1-4, is as follows: NAGVMQNPRHLVRRRGQEARLRCSPMKGHSHVYWYRQLPEEGLKFMVYLQKENIIDESGMPKERFSAEFPKEGPSILRIQQVVRGDSAAYFCASSPETGVWKLFFGSGTQLSVL.

The chain joins TRBV29-1 to TRBJ1-2, with a possible D match to TRBD1 (6 bases). The ends were cut back, 2 bases at V and 7 bases at J, with 14 bases in the middle. The CDR3 extends over 13 amino acids. The germline V gene encodes CDR1 SQVTM and CDR2 ANQGSEA. The CDR3 coding sequence is TGCAGCGTTGAAACGGTTGCAGGGGTTGGCTACACCTTC. This gives the protein CSVETVAGVGYTF.

The CDR3 sequence: CATSDQQLYNEQFF. CDR3 coding DNA: TGTGCCACCAGTGATCAACAGCTGTACAATGAGCAGTTCTTC. V usage is TRBV24-1 and J usage is TRBJ2-1; D is unclear. From germline, CDR1 is KGHDR and CDR2 SFDVKD. V lost 3 bases to trimming and J lost 4 bases, with 9 bases between them. The CDR3 covers 14 residues.